This entry concerns a single T cell receptor beta chain. The antigen this receptor binds is unknown. The input lacks base qualities; no much larger clone sits a single base away. The donors were included in the validation cohort of 90 to 150 subjects, a group kept apart from the approximately 700-subject first cohort. Library method: the immunoSEQ multiplex PCR assay. The original methods were these. A statistical classification framework was built for diagnosing cytomegalovirus status from the catalog of TCR beta chain sequences. The table comes from immuneACCESS by way of TCRdb, which keeps in-frame sequences with V and J called. Part of the clones is missing from these tables; in studies checked, under half for an unresolved V gene and the rest for unknown reasons. Clone size and V and J calls were adopted from that table, with D and trimming inferred from the DNA. The sample has about 310,000 clones on record, 88% of them singletons. The ten largest clones add up to roughly 0.96% of the sample.

The sample originates from a study of cytomegalovirus exposure and HLA in healthy donors (TCRdb year 2017). With respect to the entire study: A later analysis indicated that the 100 to 150 validation repertoires were generated on the platform also employed for the 666 repertoires of the first cohort. High-throughput TCR immunosequencing, statistical association of individual TCRs with disease status, and machine learning were combined to predict cytomegalovirus infection status. The study aimed to test whether cataloging public T cell receptors could reveal signatures of past pathogen exposure. Along with the approximately 670-subject first cohort, a separate validation cohort of more than 90 different subjects was used.

CDR1 and CDR2, per the germline V gene (reference sequence), are SEHNR and FQNEAQ. The CDR3 starts with the cysteine, ends with the phenylalanine, and has 16 residues. Only the CDR3 region is kept as DNA, spanning 48 bases read in frame from base 1. V is pared back by 1 base and J by 4 bases, with 16 bases lying between the germline termini. Results the study describes overall, beyond this receptor: The authors suggested that the approach could potentially be extended to other disease states and immunological phenotypes. In the study, some 160 TCR beta chains were listed as associated with cytomegalovirus. In both the original and validation cohorts, the classifier was reported to diagnose cytomegalovirus status with high specificity and sensitivity. In a later analysis, TCRs clustered in the first cohort were found to also tend to co-occur in the 100 to 150 validation repertoires, with 94% of cluster scores above 0. Most TCR sequences were seen in very few donors, while some public TCRs were found in many individuals. All 120 or so repertoires were used to score co-occurrence in the validation cohort in a later analysis, because that analysis had no HLA typing for the cohort. In vitro tests confirmed that a few of the cytomegalovirus-associated TCR beta chains recognize cytomegalovirus antigens.

Recombination connected TRBV7-9 to TRBJ1-1; TRBD1 is perhaps the D gene, given 6 matching bases. Material: PBMCs. The source is a man younger than 45 in good health and CMV-seronegative. The nucleotide sequence reads as follows: TGTGCCAGCAGCTTAGAGCGGGGGGCGCGGGGCACTGAAGCTTTCTTT. This gives the protein CASSLERGARGTEAFF.